The clone carrying this T cell receptor (beta chain) was recorded once. In germline, CDR1 is WNHNN, CDR2 SYGVQD (reference sequence). V was shortened by 10 bases and J by 3 bases, with 18 bases between the two germline ends. The CDR3 is 15 amino acids. The sample originates from a study of blood T cell repertoires in COVID-19. About the study: Both acute and convalescent COVID-19 samples were obtained from the United States, Italy and Spain. T cells, B-cell-depleted T cells, or PBMCs supplied cDNA or gDNA.

Under the authors' procedure: Reference gene primer amplification gave estimated nucleated cell counts. Profiled with immunoSEQ multiplex PCR; TCRdb holds only in-frame clones, not every one. V, J and clone size reflect that table, while D and trimming were determined from the DNA. The sample carries some 350,000 clones, about 89% recorded once. Patients of the Seattle cohort, enrolled during active infection, were followed longitudinally. Sequencing was carried out using peripheral blood. This TCR was sampled from a woman under 40 with COVID-19, enrolled during active disease. The J gene is TRBJ2-2, the V gene TRBV10-1; D may be TRBD1 (6 bases). The CDR3 region is CATSRGQLDTGELFF. CDR3 DNA sequence: TGCGCCACCAGCCGCGGACAGCTTGACACCGGGGAGCTGTTTTTT.